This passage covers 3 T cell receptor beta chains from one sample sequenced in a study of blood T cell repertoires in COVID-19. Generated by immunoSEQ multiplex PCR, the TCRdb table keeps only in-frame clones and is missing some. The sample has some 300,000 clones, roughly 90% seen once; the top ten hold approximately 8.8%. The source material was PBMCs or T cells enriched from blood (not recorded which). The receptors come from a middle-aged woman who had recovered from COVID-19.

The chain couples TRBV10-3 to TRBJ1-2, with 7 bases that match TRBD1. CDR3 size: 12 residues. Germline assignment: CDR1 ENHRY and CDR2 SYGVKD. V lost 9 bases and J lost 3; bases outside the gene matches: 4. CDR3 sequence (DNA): TGTGCCATTCAGGGGGAGGACTATGGCTACACCTTC. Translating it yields CAIQGEDYGYTF.

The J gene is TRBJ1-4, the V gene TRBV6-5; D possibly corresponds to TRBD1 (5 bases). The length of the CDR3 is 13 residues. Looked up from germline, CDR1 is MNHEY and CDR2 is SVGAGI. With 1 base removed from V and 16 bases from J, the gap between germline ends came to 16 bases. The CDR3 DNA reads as TGTGCCAGCAGTTACTTTAAGGGCGAGACAGAGTTTTTT. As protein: CASSYFKGETEFF.

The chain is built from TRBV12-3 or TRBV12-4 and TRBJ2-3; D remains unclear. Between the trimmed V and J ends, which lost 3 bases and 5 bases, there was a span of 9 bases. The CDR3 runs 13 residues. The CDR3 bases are TGTGCCAGCAGTTTGAGGTTGGGAGATACGCAGTATTTT. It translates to CASSLRLGDTQYF.